The 5 T cell receptor beta chains in this list originate from one sample, sequenced in a study of cytomegalovirus exposure and HLA in healthy donors. Use of 60 Vbeta and 13 Jbeta primers characterized the PCR. Some clones are missing from TCRdb's copy, which holds only in-frame ones; the method was immunoSEQ multiplex PCR. Of roughly 130,000 clones in the sample, roughly 80% were seen once. The sequenced material came from PBMCs. The receptors originated from a man younger than 45 in good health and CMV-seronegative.

About this clone itself: The junction differs from germline at one of its ends, possibly a read error. The V and J genes are TRBV6-5 and TRBJ2-6; tentative D call: TRBD1 (6 bases). The V gene's germline CDR1 is MNHEY and CDR2 SVGAGI. CDR3 size: 12 residues. CDR3 amino acids: CATGAGANGLTF. In DNA form, the CDR3 reads TGTGCCACAGGGGCTGGGGCCAACGGCCTGACTTTC.

The V call is TRBV4-2, the J call TRBJ2-2; possibly TRBD1 for D (6 bases). V lost 5 bases and J 1 base, leaving 26 bases between the germline ends. This CDR3 is 20 amino acids long. Germline CDR1 reads LGHNA; CDR2 reads YNFKEQ. CDR3 sequence reads: CASSVRGSILDSMNTGELFF. CDR3 coding DNA: TGTGCCAGCAGCGTGAGGGGGTCTATCCTAGACTCGATGAACACCGGGGAGCTGTTTTTT.

The table lists this clone with a count of one. V usage is TRBV28 and J usage is TRBJ2-5; 8 bases map to TRBD1. The V and J ends lost 8 bases and 5 bases, in that order; junction bases with no gene match: 7. Germline V gene data show CDR1 as MDHEN and CDR2 as SYDVKM. The CDR3 has 13 amino acids. The CDR3: CASGTGWGETQYF. The CDR3 bases are TGTGCCAGCGGGACAGGTTGGGGGGAGACCCAGTACTTC.

This clone showed up just a few times. The gene calls are TRBV25-1 and TRBJ2-3; D not resolved. This CDR3 contains 12 residues. Germline-derived CDR1 and CDR2 are MGHDK and SYGVNS. Trimming left V 0 bases short and J 5 bases short, with 3 bases between. DNA for the CDR3: TGTGCCAGCAGTGAATACGGAGATACGCAGTATTTT. Protein sequence: CASSEYGDTQYF.

To note about this clone: This CDR3 is also generated by other DNA sequences in the sample. The J gene is TRBJ2-7, the V gene TRBV18, with 9 nucleotides matching TRBD1. CDR3 length: 13 amino acids. The V gene end was trimmed by 3 bases and the J gene end by 5 bases; junction bases not matched to a gene: 2. CDR1 is KGHSH, CDR2 LQKENI, per germline. In DNA form, the CDR3 reads TGTGCCAGCTCACCGTGGACAGGGGACGAGCAGTACTTC. This gives the protein CASSPWTGDEQYF. Full variable domain (missing parts from reference TRBV18 and TRBJ2-7): NAGVMQNPRHLVRRRGQEARLRCSPMKGHSHVYWYRQLPEEGLKFMVYLQKENIIDESGMPKERFSAEFPKEGPSILRIQQVVRGDSAAYFCASSPWTGDEQYFGPGTRLTVT.